Below, 24 T cell receptor beta chains from the same sample are listed, as sequenced in a study of blood T cells in healthy people across ages. Combining a sample-barcoded 5' primer with a J-beta primer mix, a second PCR ran for roughly 6 to 12 cycles. Each CDR3 protein is one row after TCRdb ran MiXCR on the 5' RACE reads. The data hold roughly 930,000 distinct CDR3 sequences, with about 48% observed a single time. Sample: blood. Source of these receptors: a man aged 25 to 40 in good health.

This clonotype has only a few counts. The rearrangement links TRBV4-3 to TRBJ2-7, with 9 bases matching TRBD2. Germline-derived CDR1 and CDR2 are LGHNA and YSLEER. V lost 4 bases to trimming and J lost 3 bases; unmatched junction nucleotides: 10. This CDR3 spans 16 amino acids. Written as DNA, the CDR3 is TGCGCCAGCAGCCGACTGAGCGGGGGGACTTTCTACGAGCAGTACTTC. Amino acid sequence: CASSRLSGGTFYEQYF.

Points on this clonotype: One junction end disagrees with the germline gene, perhaps due to a read error. The chain recombines TRBV18 with TRBJ2-7, with D perhaps assigned TRBD1 or TRBD2 (5 bases each). This CDR3 comprises 16 residues. Per the germline V gene, CDR1 is KGHSH and CDR2 is LQKENI. This chain's CDR3 is CASSSPAGTDTYEQYF. The CDR3 DNA is TGTGCCAGCTCATCACCGGCCGGGACGGATACCTACGAGCAGTACTTT.

The CDR3 sequence: CSAFRVGTEAFF. CDR3 nucleotides: TGCAGTGCTTTCCGGGTGGGCACTGAAGCTTTCTTT. The chain joins TRBV20-1 to TRBJ1-1; D not certain. Per germline, CDR1 DFQATT and CDR2 SNEGSKA (reference sequence). This CDR3 has 12 amino acids. The V end lost 5 bases, the J end lost 4 bases, and 11 bases lay between the germline ends.

This clonotype was seen repeatedly, ten times or more. This chain connects TRBV20-1 to TRBJ2-5; D is uncertain. Per germline, CDR1 DFQATT and CDR2 SNEGSKA (reference sequence). V lost 6 bases and J 4 bases, leaving 6 bases between the germline ends. CDR3 size: 10 residues. The CDR3 DNA sequence: TGCAGTGCCAGTGGAGAGACCCAGTACTTC. Translation gives CSASGETQYF.

This clonotype was observed a few times. The chain has TRBV6-1 and TRBJ2-4; TRBD1 agrees at 7 bases. The CDR3 is made up of 17 amino acids. The V gene end was trimmed by 6 bases and the J gene end by 0 bases; junction bases not matched to a gene: 11. Germline assignment: CDR1 MNHNS and CDR2 SASEGT. The CDR3 loop reads CASSQGTAPGAKNIQYF. The CDR3 DNA sequence: TGTGCCAGCAGCCAAGGGACAGCTCCGGGAGCCAAAAACATTCAGTACTTC.

In its sample, this clonotype was seen many times. The J gene is TRBJ2-7, the V gene TRBV14; D unclear. Germline CDR1 SGHDN, CDR2 FVKESK. The CDR3 is made up of 13 amino acids. The V end was cut by 3 bases, the J end by 4 bases, with 10 bases between. Written as DNA, the CDR3 is TGTGCCAGCAGCCACTACAACCGGTACGAGCAGTACTTC. This translates into CASSHYNRYEQYF. Full variable domain (missing parts from reference TRBV14 and TRBJ2-7): EAGVTQFPSHSVIEKGQTVTLRCDPISGHDNLYWYRRVMGKEIKFLLHFVKESKQDESGMPNNRFLAERTGGTYSTLKVQPAELEDSGVYFCASSHYNRYEQYFGPGTRLTVT.

This clonotype was recorded once. CDR3 bases: TGTGCCAGCAGTTTAGCCCCACTAGCGGGAGGCCGAGAGTATGAGCAGTTCTTC. Amino acids: CASSLAPLAGGREYEQFF. The chain couples TRBV12-3 or TRBV12-4 to TRBJ2-1; 12 bases fit TRBD2. CDR3 size: 18 residues. The V gene end was trimmed by 0 bases and the J gene end by 8 bases; junction bases not matched to a gene: 11.

The chain uses TRBV5-1 and TRBJ1-6, with D possibly being TRBD1 (5 bases). This CDR3 comprises 14 residues. V lost 0 bases to trimming and J lost 10 bases, with 11 bases between them. Germline CDR1 and CDR2: SGHRS and YFSETQ. Here the CDR3 DNA reads TGCGCCAGCAGCTTGGAGGTGGCAGGGTCACCCCTCCACTTT. Amino acids: CASSLEVAGSPLHF.

The sample holds a few counts of this clonotype. The chain uses TRBV12-3 or TRBV12-4 and TRBJ2-5; D possibly corresponds to TRBD1 (5 bases). CDR3 length: 15 residues. Trimming took off 3 bases at V and 7 bases at J, with 18 bases between the two ends. The CDR3 protein is CASSLAGSLQGTQYF. As DNA, the CDR3 is TGTGCCAGCAGTTTGGCAGGGTCACTCCAGGGGACCCAGTACTTC.

J is TRBJ2-7 and V is TRBV3-1; no clear D gene. The ends were cut back, 4 bases at V and 0 bases at J, with 13 bases in the middle. Germline V gives CDR1 LGHDT, CDR2 YNNKEL (reference sequence). This CDR3 contains 15 residues. CDR3 region: CASSRRSSPSYEQYF. The CDR3 bases are TGTGCCAGCAGCCGAAGGTCGTCCCCCTCCTACGAGCAGTACTTC.

Only a few counts were recorded for this clonotype. This sequence joins TRBV6-6 and TRBJ1-2; no clear D. The length of the CDR3 is 16 residues. Trimming left V 2 bases short and J 4 bases short, with 17 bases between. Germline CDR1 and CDR2: MNHNY and SVGAGI (reference sequence). The CDR3 sequence is CASSYGSISPTYGYTF. The CDR3 DNA sequence: TGTGCCAGCAGTTACGGTTCGATATCTCCGACCTATGGCTACACCTTC.

The V call is TRBV20-1, the J call TRBJ2-3; 8 positions agree with TRBD2. CDR3 length equals 15 residues. Trimming cost V 4 bases and J 6 bases; bases outside gene matches: 12. Germline CDR1 is DFQATT and CDR2 is SNEGSKA (reference sequence). CDR3 amino acids: CSAIQSGSRFDTQYF. The CDR3 bases are TGCAGTGCTATCCAAAGCGGGAGCCGCTTTGATACGCAGTATTTT.

This chain joins TRBV27 and TRBJ1-5; 7 bases are a match to TRBD1. Looked up from germline, CDR1 is MNHEY and CDR2 is SMNVEV (reference sequence). CDR3 length: 14 amino acids. V shed 5 bases and J 4 bases; nucleotides not matched to a gene: 5. DNA of the CDR3: TGTGCCAGCAGTATACTACAGGGGAATCAGCCCCAGCATTTT. It encodes CASSILQGNQPQHF.

The chain recombines TRBV7-2 with TRBJ2-7; D is perhaps TRBD1 (5 bases). V was cut by 5 bases and J by 0 bases, with 14 bases left in between. Germline CDR1 SGHTA, CDR2 FQGNSA. The CDR3 loop spans 15 amino acids. The CDR3 region has the DNA TGTGCCAGCAGCACACCCGACAGTTACTCCTACGAGCAGTACTTC. Translation: CASSTPDSYSYEQYF.

The sample holds many counts of this clonotype. The chain carries TRBV5-1 and TRBJ2-3, with D perhaps TRBD1 (6 bases). Germline lookup yields CDR1 SGHRS and CDR2 YFSETQ. The CDR3 extends over 15 amino acids. V was pared by 2 bases and J by 0 bases, with 10 bases between. CDR3 in DNA: TGCGCCAGCAGCTTACAGGGAACTAGCACAGATACGCAGTATTTT. This codes for CASSLQGTSTDTQYF.

The rearrangement joins TRBV12-3 or TRBV12-4 to TRBJ1-2; D possibly corresponds to TRBD1 (6 bases). The CDR3 loop spans 15 amino acids. With 4 bases removed from V and 4 bases from J, the gap between germline ends came to 16 bases. The CDR3 bases are TGTGCCAGCAGTTCGGGGACACCTCAAATCTATGGCTACACCTTC. The encoded protein is CASSSGTPQIYGYTF.

The rearrangement links TRBV12-3 or TRBV12-4 to TRBJ1-5, with unresolved D. Trimming took 1 base from V and 1 from J, leaving 11 bases between them. CDR3 length: 16 amino acids. The CDR3 bases are TGTGCCAGCAGTTTAGATACGACGTCGAGCAATCAGCCCCAGCATTTT. This sequence encodes CASSLDTTSSNQPQHF.

This chain links TRBV12-5 with TRBJ1-2; D is possibly TRBD1 (5 bases). CDR3 length: 15 residues. The ends were cut back, 0 bases at V and 5 bases at J, with 13 bases in the middle. The germline V gene encodes CDR1 LGHNT and CDR2 FRNRAP. CDR3 sequence: CASGLVTARVYGYTF. The CDR3, as DNA: TGTGCTAGTGGTTTGGTAACGGCCAGGGTTTATGGCTACACCTTC.

The rearrangement joins TRBV7-9 to TRBJ1-2; no clear D gene. This CDR3 has 13 residues. V was pared by 5 bases and J by 4 bases, with 11 bases between. Germline CDR1 reads SEHNR; CDR2 reads FQNEAQ (reference sequence). The CDR3 region is CASSTRAVYGYTF. The CDR3, as DNA: TGTGCCAGCAGCACGCGGGCCGTCTATGGCTACACCTTC.

This chain joins TRBV9 and TRBJ1-2; possibly TRBD1 for D (6 bases). The CDR3 covers 15 residues. Trimming stripped 3 bases from V and 4 bases from J, with 16 bases between. Germline lookup yields CDR1 SGDLS and CDR2 YYNGEE. The CDR3 DNA follows: TGTGCCAGCAGCGAGGCACCCGGGACAAGCTATGGCTACACCTTC. Translation: CASSEAPGTSYGYTF.

The chain employs TRBV7-2 and TRBJ2-2; 9 bases are shared with TRBD1. The CDR3 has 16 amino acids. Germline-derived CDR1 and CDR2 are SGHTA and FQGNSA. V shed 6 bases and J 1 base; nucleotides not matched to a gene: 6. CDR3 protein: CASRNPGQGNTGELFF. For the CDR3, the DNA is TGTGCCAGCAGGAACCCGGGACAGGGGAACACCGGGGAGCTGTTTTTT.

The chain is built from TRBV20-1 and TRBJ2-3, with 7 bases lining up with TRBD1. The CDR3 spans 17 residues. Looked up from germline, CDR1 is DFQATT and CDR2 is SNEGSKA (reference sequence). The V segment lost 0 bases and the J segment 0 bases; nucleotides outside the gene matches: 9. The CDR3 here is CSARDLMGQRSTDTQYF. The CDR3 DNA sequence: TGCAGTGCTAGAGATCTGATGGGACAGAGGAGCACAGATACGCAGTATTTT.

In its sample, this clonotype was seen once. CDR3 sequence: CAISDRAGSSYNEQFF. Here the CDR3 DNA reads TGTGCCATCAGCGATCGGGCCGGGAGCTCCTACAATGAGCAGTTCTTC. The V gene is TRBV10-3, the J gene TRBJ2-1; TRBD2 might be the D (6 bases). CDR3 size: 16 residues. Germline V gives CDR1 ENHRY, CDR2 SYGVKD. With 6 bases removed from V and 0 bases from J, the gap between germline ends came to 15 bases.

The chain couples TRBV3-1 to TRBJ2-1; D is possibly TRBD1 (5 bases). Germline V gene sequence: CDR1 LGHDT, CDR2 YNNKEL (reference sequence). This CDR3 spans 13 amino acids. V was shortened by 1 base and J by 9 bases, with 10 bases between the two germline ends. CDR3 sequence reads: CASSQGLQGEQFF. The DNA for the CDR3 is TGTGCCAGCAGCCAAGGTCTCCAGGGTGAGCAGTTCTTC.